This TCR beta chain came from a study of shared clonotypes between healthy human individuals. Study in general: Samples came from two female and a few male donors aged 18 to 49. Researchers assigned three CD4 naive, three CD4 memory, two CD8 naive and one CD8 memory plate to each donor. Regarding the study as a whole: Clonotypes that were shared across a handful of donors made up roughly 5% of naive CD4 clonotypes.

Into CD45RA+ naive and CD45RA-negative memory subsets, the CD4+ cells were split. Germline V lookup: CDR1 SGHDT, CDR2 YYEEEE. This CDR3 region has 14 residues. Trimming pared 1 base from V and 7 bases from J, leaving 11 bases between. Assay used: immunoSEQ multiplex PCR; TCRdb lists only in-frame clones, some missing. The sample carries 850,000 to 1,100,000 clones, 60% to 85% recorded once. With respect to this clone: The antigen is undetermined.

The chain joins TRBV5-6 to TRBJ1-4; D is undetermined. Source material: memory CD4+ T cells from PBMCs. As to subset: CD45RA-negative fraction. The sequence derives from a man younger than 35 in good health. Some clones in this sample may be carry-over from other donors' samples. CDR3 bases: TGTGCCAGCAGCTTGTACAGAAATACTGAAAAACTGTTTTTT. It specifies CASSLYRNTEKLFF.